Each of the 10 T cell receptor beta chains below was sequenced from the same sample in a study of blood T cells in healthy people across ages. A second PCR, run for about 7 to 11 cycles, used a sample-barcoded 5' primer plus a J-beta primer mix. TCRdb re-analysed the 5' RACE reads in MiXCR, keeping a single row per CDR3 protein. The data show 760,000 or so distinct CDR3 sequences, roughly 25% seen once. This sample also belongs to another study, concerning T cells of mothers and their children.

Input material: blood. The receptors come from a boy younger than 18 in good health.

Only a few counts were recorded for this clonotype. This chain joins TRBV11-2 and TRBJ2-5; D is uncertain. The J call could be wrong; TRBJ2-7 is a better fit for the DNA end. This CDR3 has 13 amino acids. Per the germline V gene, CDR1 is SGHAT and CDR2 is FQNNGV. The CDR3 loop is CASSTSGAYEQYF. For the CDR3, the DNA is TGTGCCAGCAGCACCTCTGGTGCCTACGAGCAGTACTTC.

There are a few counts of this clonotype. V usage is TRBV2 and J usage is TRBJ2-3, with no clear D. From germline, CDR1 is SNHLY and CDR2 FYNNEI. CDR3 length: 11 residues. Deletions cut 5 bases from V and 10 bases from J, with 10 bases between. The chain's CDR3 is CASSTDSPQYF. The CDR3 region has the DNA TGTGCCAGCAGTACTGACTCTCCGCAGTATTTT. Based on the CDR3 plus reference TRBV2 and TRBJ2-3, the full variable domain is EPEVTQTPSHQVTQMGQEVILRCVPISNHLYFYWYRQILGQKVEFLVSFYNNEISEKSEIFDDQFSVERPDGSNFTLKIRSTKLEDSAMYFCASSTDSPQYFGPGTRLTVL.

This chain links TRBV9 with TRBJ2-1; 12 bases are shared with TRBD2. This CDR3 is built from 16 residues. Trimming cost V 0 bases and J 8 bases; bases outside gene matches: 6. The germline V gene has CDR1 SGDLS and CDR2 YYNGEE. In DNA form, the CDR3 reads TGTGCCAGCAGCGTAGGGGGACTAGCGGGTACGGATGAGCAGTTCTTC. Protein: CASSVGGLAGTDEQFF.

This chain links TRBV7-2 with TRBJ2-7, with 11 bases aligning to TRBD1. V dropped 3 bases and J dropped 6; count of bases not matched to a gene: 7. The length of the CDR3 is 15 residues. Germline CDR1 is SGHTA and CDR2 is FQGNSA. The chain's CDR3 is CASSFWGTGGGEQYF. CDR3 sequence (DNA): TGTGCCAGCAGCTTCTGGGGGACAGGGGGTGGCGAGCAGTACTTC.

V usage is TRBV29-1 and J usage is TRBJ2-6; no firm D call. Germline loops: CDR1 SQVTM, CDR2 ANQGSEA. V was trimmed by 6 bases and J by 4 bases, leaving 16 bases between them. The CDR3 spans 15 residues. CDR3 sequence reads: CSVGAGPTGANVLTF. In nucleotides, the CDR3 is TGCAGCGTGGGTGCAGGACCGACAGGGGCCAACGTCCTGACTTTC.

This rearrangement joins TRBV7-8 to TRBJ2-7; TRBD2 matches at 8 bases. CDR1 and CDR2 from the germline V gene are SGHVS and FQNEAQ. The CDR3 is made up of 17 amino acids. J was trimmed by 4 bases and V by 0 bases; bases with no gene match: 11. In DNA, the CDR3 is TGTGCCAGCAGCTTAGCGCGGGGGGTCCCCTCGAAATACGAGCAGTACTTC. This encodes CASSLARGVPSKYEQYF.

The rearrangement uses TRBV24-1 and TRBJ2-2, with D maybe TRBD2 (6 bases). The ends were cut back, 8 bases at V and 1 base at J, with 10 bases in the middle. Germline-derived CDR1 and CDR2 are KGHDR and SFDVKD. The CDR3 sequence is 14 residues long. The CDR3 DNA is TGTGCCACCACCAGTAGCGGGAACACCGGGGAGCTGTTTTTT. The encoded protein is CATTSSGNTGELFF.

V and J are TRBV5-1 and TRBJ1-2, with D uncertain. The germline V gene encodes CDR1 SGHRS and CDR2 YFSETQ. The CDR3 sequence is 12 residues long. V lost 2 bases and J 8 bases, leaving 10 bases between the germline ends. This CDR3 is CASSFEPYGYTF. CDR3 bases: TGCGCCAGCAGCTTTGAGCCGTACGGCTACACCTTC.

About this clonotype: As the CDR3 is not closed by the conserved phenylalanine or tryptophan, this likely results from a read error. The chain employs TRBV4-1 and TRBJ1-1; no clear D. The CDR3 runs 13 residues. CDR1 is MGHRA and CDR2 is YSYEKL in the germline V gene. V dropped 4 bases and J dropped 3 bases, with 9 bases sitting between them. In nucleotides, the CDR3 is TGCGCCAGCAGCCCGGGCCTGTACACTGAAGCTTTCCTT. Translated: CASSPGLYTEAFL.

Only a few counts were recorded for this clonotype. The rearrangement joins TRBV5-1 to TRBJ1-6; no clear D gene. This CDR3 spans 14 amino acids. Germline V lookup: CDR1 SGHRS, CDR2 YFSETQ. Trimming pared 0 bases from V and 10 bases from J, leaving 11 bases between. The CDR3 region is CASSLATAGSPLHF. CDR3 coding DNA: TGCGCCAGCAGCTTGGCGACGGCTGGGTCACCCCTCCACTTT.